Listed here are 19 T cell receptor beta chains from one sample, sequenced in a study of response to subunit inactivated influenza vaccine (dated by TCRdb to the late 2010s). Library preparation was by RT-PCR. These reads were obtained on an Illumina HiSeq 2500. The raw public reads went through TCRdb reprocessing: fastp at Q25, MiXCR clone calling, in-frame beta chains kept. Here each entry gathers all rows of one CDR3 protein and keeps the most common genes and DNA. The table for this sample lists approximately 700,000 distinct CDR3 sequences; around a sixth of them were counted only once. The ten biggest clones cover around a tenth of the sample. This material consisted of PBMCs from blood, taken 12 days after vaccination. Receptor source: a man between 50 and 59 years old who received an inactivated influenza vaccine. Donor details come from another sample of the same person, matched by shared clones.

The J gene is TRBJ2-1, the V gene TRBV20-1, with unresolved D. CDR1 is DFQATT, CDR2 SNEGSKA, per germline (reference sequence). The CDR3 sequence is 12 residues long. With 0 bases removed from V and 10 bases from J, the gap between germline ends came to 10 bases. The CDR3 loop reads CSARDAPEEQFF. CDR3 bases: TGCAGTGCTAGAGATGCACCTGAAGAGCAGTTCTTC.

The chain couples TRBV11-1 to TRBJ2-7; D uncertain. Trimming pared 4 bases from V and 2 bases from J, leaving 15 bases between. Germline CDR1 SGHAT, CDR2 FQDESV (reference sequence). The CDR3 consists of 15 residues. CDR3 sequence: CASSSHPDSTYEQYF. Here the CDR3 DNA reads TGTGCCAGCAGCTCCCATCCCGATTCAACCTACGAGCAGTACTTC.

This clonotype was counted a few times. The chain employs TRBV29-1 and TRBJ2-3; a possible D gene is TRBD1 (5 bases). Germline V CDR1 and CDR2: SQVTM, ANQGSEA. Trimming removed 4 bases at V and 4 bases at J, with 12 bases between. This CDR3 is 13 amino acids long. This CDR3 reads CSVGESGPDTQYF. The CDR3 nucleotides are TGCAGCGTTGGAGAGTCAGGGCCAGATACGCAGTATTTT.

As regards this clonotype: One end of the junction fails to match germline, which may point to a read error. The chain couples TRBV6-2 or TRBV6-3 to TRBJ2-1; D not resolved. Germline assignment: CDR1 MNHEY and CDR2 SVGEGT. The CDR3 contains 14 residues. The CDR3 DNA follows: TGTGCCAGCAGTTACGCCCGTTCCTTCAATGAGCAGTTCTTC. Translation: CASSYARSFNEQFF.

The V and J genes are TRBV5-6 and TRBJ1-1, with no clear D. Trimming cost V 3 bases and J 1 base, with 13 bases left between them. The CDR3 extends over 15 amino acids. Germline V gene data show CDR1 as SGHDT and CDR2 as YYEEEE. The CDR3 nucleotides read TGTGCCAGCAGCTCCCTCCGTTCAGGGAACACTGAAGCTTTCTTT. It codes for CASSSLRSGNTEAFF. The entire variable domain, with the rest obtained from reference TRBV5-6 and TRBJ1-1, is as follows: DAGVTQSPTHLIKTRGQQVTLRCSPKSGHDTVSWYQQALGQGPQFIFQYYEEEERQRGNFPDRFSGHQFPNYSSELNVNALLLGDSALYLCASSSLRSGNTEAFFGQGTRLTVV.

The rearrangement links TRBV3-1 to TRBJ2-7; D is undetermined. V was trimmed by 4 bases and J by 4 bases, leaving 17 bases between them. Per the germline V gene, CDR1 is LGHDT and CDR2 is YNNKEL (reference sequence). CDR3 size: 15 residues. The CDR3 DNA reads TGTGCCAGCAGCCTAGGGTACTCAGCTAAGTACGAGCAGTACTTC. Amino acids: CASSLGYSAKYEQYF.

This clonotype came up many times. This chain joins TRBV5-1 and TRBJ2-2; D gene uncertain. The V gene's germline CDR1 is SGHRS and CDR2 YFSETQ. This CDR3 is 14 amino acids long. Between the trimmed V and J ends, which lost 0 bases and 4 bases, there was a span of 7 bases. In nucleotides, the CDR3 is TGCGCCAGCAGCTTGGGGTCGTTCACCGGGGAGCTGTTTTTT. Its protein is CASSLGSFTGELFF.

This clonotype was found a few times. The V and J genes are TRBV5-1 and TRBJ1-1, with TRBD1 identical over 10 bases. Trimming removed 4 bases from V and 1 base from J; junction bases left unmatched: 4. Germline V gene data show CDR1 as SGHRS and CDR2 as YFSETQ. The CDR3 has 15 amino acids. The chain's CDR3 is CASSPWTGGNTEAFF. In DNA, the CDR3 is TGCGCCAGCAGCCCATGGACAGGGGGGAACACTGAAGCTTTCTTT.

The chain combines TRBV5-6 with TRBJ2-7, with TRBD2 matching 8 bases. V shed 4 bases and J 6 bases; nucleotides not matched to a gene: 12. The CDR3 has 15 amino acids. CDR1 SGHDT and CDR2 YYEEEE come from the germline V gene. The CDR3: CASSLISGSAGEQYF. DNA of the CDR3: TGTGCCAGCAGCCTGATAAGCGGGAGTGCTGGCGAGCAGTACTTC.

The chain couples TRBV6-2 or TRBV6-3 to TRBJ2-3; 9 bases match TRBD1. The CDR3 runs 15 residues. Germline CDR1 and CDR2: MNHEY and SVGEGT. Trimming took 5 bases from V and 8 from J; bases not matched to a gene: 11. The CDR3 DNA reads TGTGCCAGCAGTAAGGCCGGGACAGGGTGGCGTACGCAGTATTTT. Protein sequence: CASSKAGTGWRTQYF.

The V gene is TRBV7-6, the J gene TRBJ2-5; a possible D gene is TRBD1 (5 bases). Trimming removed 5 bases from V and 8 bases from J, with 15 bases in between. The CDR3 consists of 13 residues. Germline values: CDR1 SGHVS, CDR2 FNYEAQ. In DNA form, the CDR3 reads TGTGCCAGCAGCCAGACAGAATCGAGTACCCAGTACTTC. Its translation is CASSQTESSTQYF.

This chain uses TRBV7-8 with TRBJ2-3; 8 nucleotides agree with TRBD2. The CDR3 length is 13 residues. Germline CDR1 is SGHVS and CDR2 is FQNEAQ. Losses at the gene ends were 5 bases for V and 7 bases for J; bases not matched to a gene: 5. The CDR3, as DNA: TGTGCCAGCAGCGTCGGGACTAGGAATACGCAGTATTTT. This gives the protein CASSVGTRNTQYF. The full variable domain, rest sourced from reference TRBV7-8 and TRBJ2-3, is GAGVSQSPRYKVAKRGQDVALRCDPISGHVSLFWYQQALGQGPEFLTYFQNEAQLDKSGLPSDRFFAERPEGSVSTLKIQRTQQEDSAVYLCASSVGTRNTQYFGPGTRLTVL.

Only one count was recorded for this clonotype. The chain links TRBV6-1 to TRBJ2-6; D not certain. The CDR3 runs 15 residues. Germline V lookup: CDR1 MNHNS, CDR2 SASEGT. Trimming shortened V by 7 bases and J by 0 bases, and 10 bases separated the two germline ends. The CDR3 spells CASTPLGSGANVLTF. The CDR3 bases are TGTGCCAGCACCCCTCTCGGCTCTGGGGCCAACGTCCTGACTTTC.

There are many counts of this clonotype. The rearrangement joins TRBV7-3 to TRBJ2-2; 12 nucleotides match TRBD2. The trim removed 0 bases at V and 6 bases at J, leaving 5 bases unmatched. This CDR3 is 17 amino acids long. Looked up from germline, CDR1 is SGHTA and CDR2 is FQGTGA. This CDR3 reads CASSLTLTSGSPGELFF. For the CDR3, the DNA is TGTGCCAGCAGCTTAACGTTGACTAGCGGGAGTCCCGGGGAGCTGTTTTTT.

This clonotype was observed many times. The chain has TRBV12-3 or TRBV12-4 and TRBJ2-1, with 10 bases that match TRBD1. V trimming: 6 bases; J trimming: 6 bases; junction bases outside the gene matches: 8. This CDR3 is built from 15 residues. The CDR3 DNA follows: TGTGCCAGCAGCAACCGGGACAGGGGATTCAATGAGCAGTTCTTC. Protein product: CASSNRDRGFNEQFF.

This chain joins TRBV12-3 or TRBV12-4 and TRBJ2-6; D remains ambiguous. This CDR3 has 13 residues. The V and J ends lost 7 bases and 0 bases respectively, with 4 bases between them. The CDR3 bases are TGTGCCAGCACCCCCTCTGGGGCCAACGTCCTGACTTTC. Protein: CASTPSGANVLTF.

This clonotype was counted only a few times. The V gene is TRBV10-3, the J gene TRBJ1-5, with D unresolved. This CDR3 comprises 14 residues. Germline CDR1 is ENHRY and CDR2 is SYGVKD. V was trimmed by 1 base and J by 6 bases, leaving 10 bases between them. DNA for the CDR3: TGTGCCATCAGTGAGTATGGGCAGTTTCAGCCCCAGCATTTT. As protein: CAISEYGQFQPQHF.

This clonotype has only a few counts. V gene TRBV12-3 or TRBV12-4 combines with J gene TRBJ2-7; 10 bases align to TRBD1. The CDR3 runs to 15 residues. V was pared by 7 bases and J by 7 bases, with 13 bases of the junction left unmatched. CDR3 loop: CASTPFGDRGKEQYF. The CDR3 DNA reads TGTGCCAGCACTCCCTTCGGGGACAGGGGAAAGGAGCAGTACTTC.

The chain joins TRBV27 to TRBJ2-1; tentatively, D is TRBD1 or TRBD2 (6 bases each). Trimming shortened V by 8 bases and J by 9 bases, and 20 bases separated the two germline ends. This CDR3 is 14 amino acids long. Germline V gene data show CDR1 as MNHEY and CDR2 as SMNVEV (reference sequence). CDR3 sequence: CASATPRKGGEQFF. The CDR3 DNA sequence: TGTGCCAGCGCGACTCCCCGCAAGGGGGGTGAGCAGTTCTTC.